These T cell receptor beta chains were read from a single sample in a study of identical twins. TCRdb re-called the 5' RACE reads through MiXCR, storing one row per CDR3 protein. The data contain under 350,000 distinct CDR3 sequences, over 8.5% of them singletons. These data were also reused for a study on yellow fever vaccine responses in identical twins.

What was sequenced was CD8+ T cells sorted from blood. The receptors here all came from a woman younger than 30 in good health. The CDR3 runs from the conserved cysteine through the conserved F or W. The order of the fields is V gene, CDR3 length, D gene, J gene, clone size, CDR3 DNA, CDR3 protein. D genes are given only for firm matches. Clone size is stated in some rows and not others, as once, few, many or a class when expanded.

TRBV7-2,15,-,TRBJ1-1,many,TGTGCCAGCAGCTTCAGCTCCCGACTGAACACTGAAGCTTTCTTT,CASSFSSRLNTEAFF
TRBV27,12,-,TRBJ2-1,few,TGTGCCAGCAGTACCCACACGGACGGTGAATTCTTC,CASSTHTDGEFF
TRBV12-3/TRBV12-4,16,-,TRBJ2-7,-,TGTGCCAGCAGTTTTTTCAGCCCGCAGGGGACCTACGAGCAGTACTTC,CASSFFSPQGTYEQYF
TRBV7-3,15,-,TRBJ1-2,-,TGTGCCAGCAGCTTAGGGGCAGGGGATGCGAACGGCTACACCTTC,CASSLGAGDANGYTF
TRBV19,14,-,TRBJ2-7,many,TGTGCCAGTAGTCCGGCCCTGGGCTCCTACGAGCAGTACTTC,CASSPALGSYEQYF
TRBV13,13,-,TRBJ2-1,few,TGTGCCAGCAGCCGGAGCTCCCCCAATGAGCAGTTCTTC,CASSRSSPNEQFF
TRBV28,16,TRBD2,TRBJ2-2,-,TGTGCCAGTTACGAGCGGGGGCCCTCGAACACCGGGGAGCTGTTTTTT,CASYERGPSNTGELFF
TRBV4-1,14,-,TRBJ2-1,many,TGCGCCAGCAGCCGGGAGGACTCTTACAATGAGCAGTTCTTC,CASSREDSYNEQFF
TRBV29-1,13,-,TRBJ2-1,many,TGCAGCGTTGAGGGGGGGGCGCGAAATGAGCAGTTCTTC,CSVEGGARNEQFF
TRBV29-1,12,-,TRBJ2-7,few,TGCAGCGTTGAGTCGGGGAACCTCGAGCAGTACTTC,CSVESGNLEQYF
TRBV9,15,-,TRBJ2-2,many,TGTGCCAGCAGCCCCACCGGGACCCCGGGCGGGGAGCTGTTTTTT,CASSPTGTPGGELFF
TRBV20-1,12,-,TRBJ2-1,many,TGCAGTACCCGGGACAAGTACAATGAGCAGTTCTTC,CSTRDKYNEQFF
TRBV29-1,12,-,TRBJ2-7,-,TGCAGCGTCAATCTCGGACAGTTCGAGCAGTACTTC,CSVNLGQFEQYF
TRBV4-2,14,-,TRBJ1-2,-,TGTGCCAGCAGCCAAGGGTCGGGGGCCGATGGCTACACCTTC,CASSQGSGADGYTF
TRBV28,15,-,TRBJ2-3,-,TGTGCCAGCAGTTTTCACGTTACAGGGTCGGATACGCAGTATTTT,CASSFHVTGSDTQYF
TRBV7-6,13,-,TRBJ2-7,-,TGTGCCAGCAGCTTTGTGAGCTCCGACGAGCAGTACTTC,CASSFVSSDEQYF
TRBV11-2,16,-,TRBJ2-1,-,TGTGCCAGCAGCCCTAAGAAACAGGGAGTCGGTAATGAGCAGTTCTTC,CASSPKKQGVGNEQFF
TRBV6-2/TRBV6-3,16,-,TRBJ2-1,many,TGTGCCAGCAGTTACTCCCGGGACTCCTTCTACAATGAGCAGTTCTTC,CASSYSRDSFYNEQFF
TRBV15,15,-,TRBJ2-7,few,TGTGCCACCAGCAGATTGAGGATGGAGGGGTCCGAGCAGTACTTC,CATSRLRMEGSEQYF
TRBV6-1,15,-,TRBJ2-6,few,TGTGCCAGCAGACAGGGAGTTGCTGGGGCCAACGTCCTGACTTTC,CASRQGVAGANVLTF
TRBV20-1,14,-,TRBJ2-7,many,TGCAGTGCTAGAGCCCCCACGGGCTCCTACGAGCAGTACTTC,CSARAPTGSYEQYF
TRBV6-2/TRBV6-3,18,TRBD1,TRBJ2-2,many,TGTGCCAGCAGAAAGACCGATCAGGGGGCAGAGAACACCGGGGAGCTGTTTTTT,CASRKTDQGAENTGELFF
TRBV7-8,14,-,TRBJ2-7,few,TGTGCCAGCAGCTTAGCAGGGGACCACTACGAGCAGTACTTC,CASSLAGDHYEQYF
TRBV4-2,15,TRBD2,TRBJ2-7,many,TGTGCCAGCAGCCACGAACGGGGGGACTCTAGCGAGCAGTACTTC,CASSHERGDSSEQYF
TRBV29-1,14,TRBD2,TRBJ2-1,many,TGCAGCTGGACTAGCGGGACCTCCTACAATGAGCAGTTCTTC,CSWTSGTSYNEQFF
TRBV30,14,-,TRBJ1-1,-,TGTGCCTGGAGTGTACGTAACGGTAGTCCTGAAGCTTTCTTT,CAWSVRNGSPEAFF
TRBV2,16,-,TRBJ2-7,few,TGTGCCAGCAGCGACGATCGGGCAGGTAGCTCCTACGAGCAGTACTTC,CASSDDRAGSSYEQYF
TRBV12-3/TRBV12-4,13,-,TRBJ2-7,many,TGTGCCAGCAGTACAGGGGAGGGGTACGAGCAGTACTTC,CASSTGEGYEQYF
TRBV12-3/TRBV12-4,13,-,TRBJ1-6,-,TGTGCCAGCAGTTTACATGCTAATTCACCCCTCCACTTT,CASSLHANSPLHF
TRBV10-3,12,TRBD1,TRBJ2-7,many,TGTGCCATCAGGGGGACAGTCTACGAGCAGTACTTC,CAIRGTVYEQYF
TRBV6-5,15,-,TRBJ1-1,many,TGTGCCAGCAGTTACTCAAAGAGCATGAACACTGAAGCTTTCTTT,CASSYSKSMNTEAFF
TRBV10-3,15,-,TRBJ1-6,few,TGTGCCATCAGTGATAGCAGGGAGGTATATTCACCCCTCCACTTT,CAISDSREVYSPLHF
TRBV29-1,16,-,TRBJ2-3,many,TGCAGCGTTGCGGGGGAATGGGGGACTAGCACAGATACGCAGTATTTT,CSVAGEWGTSTDTQYF
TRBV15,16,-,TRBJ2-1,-,TGTGCCACCAGCAGGGCCGGAAGCACTAGTAATTATGAGCAGTTCTTC,CATSRAGSTSNYEQFF
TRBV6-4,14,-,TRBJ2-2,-,TGTGCCAGCAGTGACGTTGCTTCGACCGGGGAGCTGTTTTTT,CASSDVASTGELFF
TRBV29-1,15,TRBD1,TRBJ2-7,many,TGCAGCGTTGAAGAAGGGGGCATAGGCTCCTACGAGCAGTACTTC,CSVEEGGIGSYEQYF
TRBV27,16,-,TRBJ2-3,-,TGTGCCAGCAGTTTCTTAAACAAGTCTAGCACAGATACGCAGTATTTT,CASSFLNKSSTDTQYF
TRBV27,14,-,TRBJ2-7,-,TGTGCCAGCAGCAACACAGCCCGCGCCTACGAGCAGTACTTC,CASSNTARAYEQYF
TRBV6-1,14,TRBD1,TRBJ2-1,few,TGTGCCAGCAGTGAAGTCGGGACAGCCAATGAGCAGTTCTTC,CASSEVGTANEQFF
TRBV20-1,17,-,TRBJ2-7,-,TGCAGTGCTAGAGATGTTCTCGGCGGACGGATTGCCTACGAGCAGTACTTC,CSARDVLGGRIAYEQYF
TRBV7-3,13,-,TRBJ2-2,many,TGTGCCAGCAGCCACGGGGGGCTCGGGGAGCTGTTTTTT,CASSHGGLGELFF
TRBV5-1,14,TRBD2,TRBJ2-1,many,TGCGCCAGCAGCGGACGCGGGGGGGACAATGAGCAGTTCTTC,CASSGRGGDNEQFF
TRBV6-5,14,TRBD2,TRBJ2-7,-,TGTGCCAGCAGTCACAGACTAGCGGGTTACGAGCAGTACTTC,CASSHRLAGYEQYF
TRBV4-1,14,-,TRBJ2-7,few,TGCGCCAGCAGCCACGAAGAGGCTTATTACGAGCAGTACTTC,CASSHEEAYYEQYF
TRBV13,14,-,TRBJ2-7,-,TGTGCCAGCAGCTTAGGGAGGGGAGTCTACGAGCAGTACTTC,CASSLGRGVYEQYF
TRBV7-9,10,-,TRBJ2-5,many,TGTGCCAGCAGTGGCCAGACCCAGTACTTC,CASSGQTQYF
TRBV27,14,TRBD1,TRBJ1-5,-,TGTGCCAGCAGTTCAGGGGGGTTAGGGCAGCCCCAGCATTTT,CASSSGGLGQPQHF
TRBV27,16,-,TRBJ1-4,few,TGTGCCAGCAGTTTATCCGTAGCATCAACTAATGAAAAACTGTTTTTT,CASSLSVASTNEKLFF
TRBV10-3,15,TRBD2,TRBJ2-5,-,TGTGCCATCAGTGTTAGCGGGGACCTTCTGGAGACCCAGTACTTC,CAISVSGDLLETQYF
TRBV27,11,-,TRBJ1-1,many,TGTGCCTGGAAGAGAGGGACTGAAGCTTTCTTT,CAWKRGTEAFF
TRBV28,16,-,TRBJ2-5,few,TGTGCCAGCAGTACGGAACCGGGACATATCGGGGAGGCCCAGTACTTC,CASSTEPGHIGEAQYF
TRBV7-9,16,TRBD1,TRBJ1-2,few,TGTGCCAGCAGCCCCCTTCCGGGACAGACCAACTATGGCTACACCTTC,CASSPLPGQTNYGYTF
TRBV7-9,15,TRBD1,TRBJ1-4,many,TGTGCCAGCAGCCTGCGACAGGGAGAGGATGAAAAACTGTTTTTT,CASSLRQGEDEKLFF
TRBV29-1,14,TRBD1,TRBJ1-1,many,TGCAGCATCCGGGACAGGAATATGAACACTGAAGCTTTCTTT,CSIRDRNMNTEAFF
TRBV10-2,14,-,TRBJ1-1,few,TGCGCCAGCAGTGAGCAGGGGTTGGGCGCTGAAGCTTTCTTT,CASSEQGLGAEAFF
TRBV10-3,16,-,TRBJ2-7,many,TGTGCCATCAGTGAGTCTGGAGGACAGCCATCCTACGAGCAGTACTTC,CAISESGGQPSYEQYF
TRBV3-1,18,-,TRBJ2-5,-,TGTGCCAGCAGCCAAAGTCCCCCCACAAAGTGGACCGGGGTGACCCAGTACTTC,CASSQSPPTKWTGVTQYF
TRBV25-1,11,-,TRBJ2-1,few,TGTGCCAGCCAATCTGGCGATGAGCAGTTCTTC,CASQSGDEQFF
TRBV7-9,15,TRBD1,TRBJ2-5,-,TGTGCCAGCAGCTTACCCGGGACAGGGGGAGAGACCCAGTACTTC,CASSLPGTGGETQYF
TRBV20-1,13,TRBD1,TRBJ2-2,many,TGCAGTGCTAGGACAGGGACCGACAGGGAGCTGTTTTTT,CSARTGTDRELFF